This T cell receptor (beta chain) was found in a study of T cell clones after liver transplantation. Study at large: Samples came from ITN030ST, which attempted immunosuppression withdrawal within 2 years of liver transplantation.

The assay was immunoSEQ multiplex PCR, and TCRdb's table has in-frame clones only and misses some. The sample contains about 68,000 clones, 90% to 95% of which appear only once. This CDR3 is 13 amino acids long. Germline V gene lookup returns CDR1 SQVTM and CDR2 ANQGSEA. With 4 bases clipped from V and 1 base from J, the junction kept 2 bases outside the gene matches. This receptor was taken from a human patient who received a liver transplant. The graft donor may have given rise to some T cells. The rearrangement uses TRBV29-1 and TRBJ2-5; 8 nucleotides match TRBD2. The sample here was CD4+ T cells from blood, taken roughly 25 months after liver transplant. CDR3 in amino acids: CSVVGGGQETQYF. For the CDR3, the DNA is TGCAGCGTTGTCGGGGGGGGCCAAGAGACCCAGTACTTC.